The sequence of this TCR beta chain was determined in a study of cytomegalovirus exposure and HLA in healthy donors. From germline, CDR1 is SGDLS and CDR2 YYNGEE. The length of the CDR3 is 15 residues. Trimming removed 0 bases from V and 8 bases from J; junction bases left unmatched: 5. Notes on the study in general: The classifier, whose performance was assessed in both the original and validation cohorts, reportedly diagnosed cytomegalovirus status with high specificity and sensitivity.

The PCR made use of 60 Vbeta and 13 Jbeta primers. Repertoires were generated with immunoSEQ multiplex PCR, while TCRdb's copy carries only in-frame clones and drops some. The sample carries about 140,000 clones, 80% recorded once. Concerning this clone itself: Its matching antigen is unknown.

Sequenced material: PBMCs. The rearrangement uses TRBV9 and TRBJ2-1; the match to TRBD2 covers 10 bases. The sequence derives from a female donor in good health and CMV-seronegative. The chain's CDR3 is CASSVGLAGDDEQFF. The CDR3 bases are TGTGCCAGCAGCGTAGGTCTAGCGGGAGACGATGAGCAGTTCTTC.